The next 6 T cell receptor beta chains were all read from a single sample in a study of sequential checkpoint blockade in melanoma (dated by TCRdb to about 2019). The method behind the library was the immunoSEQ multiplex PCR assay. TCRdb's version of the immuneACCESS table is confined to in-frame rearrangements and falls short of the full clone set. An unresolved V gene accounts for under half of the shortfall where checked; the remainder is of unknown origin. In this sample the table shows 2,000 to 3,000 clones, roughly 28% of which occur a single time. The ten largest clones represent about 10% of the sample. The treatment or condition label corresponds to: randomized to nivolumab then ipilimumab (arm A) or the reverse (arm B). Sequenced material: tumor tissue (inferred from file names), taken from a patient given nivolumab and ipilimumab in sequence. These receptors all come from a human donor with melanoma.

This clone was counted between two and nine times. The chain carries TRBV11-3 and TRBJ2-1; 13 nucleotides line up with TRBD2. The junction had 7 bases not matched to a gene; V was cut back by 1 base and J by 10 bases. CDR3 length equals 16 residues. The germline CDR1 and CDR2 sequences are SGHNT and YENEEA. The CDR3 spells CASSLGLAGGLGEQFF. In nucleotides, the CDR3 is TGTGCCAGCAGCTTAGGACTAGCGGGGGGATTGGGAGAGCAGTTCTTC.

This clone was recorded a few times. The chain joins TRBV6-8 to TRBJ2-5; perhaps D is TRBD1 or TRBD2 (7 bases each). Trimming took 8 bases from V and 2 from J, leaving 15 bases between them. Germline V CDR1 and CDR2: MNHGY, SAAAGT. The CDR3 runs 14 residues. DNA of the CDR3: TGTGCCAGCGCACGCAGGGGGGGGCAAGAGACCCAGTACTTC. This encodes CASARRGGQETQYF.

This clone was observed a few times. The V gene is TRBV23-1, the J gene TRBJ2-7, with 7 bases fitting TRBD1. TRBV23-1 is marked as an open reading frame, function uncertain. The CDR3 is 16 amino acids. The V and J ends lost 6 bases and 3 bases, in that order; junction bases with no gene match: 14. The CDR3, as DNA: TGCGCCAGCAGCCAAGACTGGGCAGGGGGATTCTACGAGCAGTACTTC. Translating gives CASSQDWAGGFYEQYF.

Judged by abundance, this clone is large. The chain has TRBV6-8 and TRBJ1-2; tentatively, D is TRBD1 (5 bases). V was pared by 6 bases and J by 4 bases, with 12 bases between. Per the germline V gene, CDR1 is MNHGY and CDR2 is SAAAGT. CDR3 size: 13 residues. The chain's CDR3 is CASSQTATYGYTF. The DNA of the CDR3 is TGTGCCAGCAGCCAGACAGCAACCTATGGCTACACCTTC.

The V gene is TRBV18, the J gene TRBJ2-7; TRBD1 is a possible D gene (5 bases). There are 14 residues in the CDR3. The ends were cut back, 1 base at V and 1 base at J, with 8 bases in the middle. Germline lookup yields CDR1 KGHSH and CDR2 LQKENI. The CDR3 region is CASSPQGSSYEQYF. In DNA form, the CDR3 reads TGTGCCAGCTCACCACAGGGGTCGTCCTACGAGCAGTACTTC.

This clone has only a few counts. The chain carries TRBV6-8 and TRBJ1-2, with 7 bases fitting TRBD1. V trimming: 6 bases; J trimming: 2 bases; junction bases outside the gene matches: 6. Germline CDR1 MNHGY, CDR2 SAAAGT. CDR3 size: 14 residues. For the CDR3, the DNA is TGTGCCAGCAGACAGACAGGGAGGAACTATGGCTACACCTTC. Its translation is CASRQTGRNYGYTF.